The present entry profiles one T cell receptor beta chain with its context. Antigen unknown. These data belong to a study of PD-L1 blockade in urothelial cancer. In the study overall: Analyses used blood from 3 weeks (second dose) and 6 weeks after treatment start. Study-wide points: It was durable-benefit patients whose tumor-associated blood clones expanded more at 3 weeks.

The CDR3 has 14 residues. CDR1 and CDR2 (germline): LNHDA, SQIVND (reference sequence). V was shortened by 10 bases and J by 0 bases, with 12 bases between the two germline ends. The method was immunoSEQ multiplex PCR; TCRdb's version includes in-frame clones alone and lacks a portion of them. The table has fewer than 130,000 clones, around 82% seen once. This receptor was taken from a man in his forties or fifties with urothelial cancer. The genes are TRBV19 and TRBJ2-2; TRBD2 is a possible D gene (5 bases). The sample in question was PBMCs, obtained around atezolizumab (anti-PD-L1) treatment. CDR3 residues: CATAEGPNTGELFF. Written as DNA, the CDR3 is TGTGCCACCGCAGAGGGCCCGAACACCGGGGAGCTGTTTTTT.